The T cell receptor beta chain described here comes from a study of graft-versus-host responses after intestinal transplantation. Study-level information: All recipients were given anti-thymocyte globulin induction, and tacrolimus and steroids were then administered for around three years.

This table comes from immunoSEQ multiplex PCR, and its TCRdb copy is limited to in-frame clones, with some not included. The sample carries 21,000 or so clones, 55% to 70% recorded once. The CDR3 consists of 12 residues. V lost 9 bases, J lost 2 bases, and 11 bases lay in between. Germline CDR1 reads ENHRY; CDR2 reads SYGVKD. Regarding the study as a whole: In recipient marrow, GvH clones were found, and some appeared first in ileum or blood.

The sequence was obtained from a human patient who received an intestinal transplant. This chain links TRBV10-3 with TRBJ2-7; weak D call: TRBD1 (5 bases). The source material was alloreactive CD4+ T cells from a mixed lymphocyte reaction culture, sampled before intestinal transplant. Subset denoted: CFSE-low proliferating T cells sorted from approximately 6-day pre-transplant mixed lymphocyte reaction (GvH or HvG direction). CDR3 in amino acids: CAISTGTYEQYF. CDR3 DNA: TGTGCCATATCAACAGGAACCTACGAGCAGTACTTC.